This T cell receptor beta chain was documented in a study of cytomegalovirus exposure and HLA in healthy donors. Study as a whole: Around 86 million unique TCRs, all from HLA-typed donors, were included in an early release of the data. Study-level points and caveats: An apparent linkage of common viral pathogens to several of the most significant clusters emerged in a later analysis. Among the sequence variants, a highly shared cluster was likely an artifact of sequencing.

The CDR3 sequence is 16 residues long. Trimming removed 3 bases from V and 4 bases from J, with 15 bases in between. Germline V gene sequence: CDR1 KGHSH, CDR2 LQKENI. The PCR was carried out with 60 Vbeta primers and 13 Jbeta primers. The protocol was immunoSEQ multiplex PCR, while the TCRdb copy is restricted to in-frame clones and leaves out a portion. The repertoire holds over 100,000 clones, with 80% to 85% as singletons. Turning to this clone: No antigen is known for it.

This receptor was taken from a man aged 25 to 40 in good health and CMV-seronegative. The chain combines TRBV18 with TRBJ2-2; D possibly corresponds to TRBD2 (6 bases). Sequencing was done on a sample of PBMCs. CDR3 bases: TGTGCCAGCTCACCCTATCAGGAGGGGACCACCGGGGAGCTGTTTTTT. Protein: CASSPYQEGTTGELFF.